The present T cell receptor beta chain was sequenced within a study of blood T cell repertoires in COVID-19. The overall study: T cells, B-cell-depleted T cells, or PBMCs supplied cDNA or gDNA.

Germline V gene lookup returns CDR1 SGHTA and CDR2 FQGNSA. V lost 4 bases, J lost 1 base, and 2 bases stayed unmatched. The CDR3 loop spans 14 amino acids. Study processing details: Reference gene primer amplification gave nucleated cell count estimates. Produced via immunoSEQ multiplex PCR; TCRdb's table is partial and in-frame only. V and J calls and clone size are those listed in that table; D and trimming were worked out from the DNA. The table records a few hundred thousand clones, roughly 89% of them present only once. Sequences were obtained from peripheral blood. The clonotype was recovered from a woman aged 40 to 50 with COVID-19, enrolled during active disease. The chain has TRBV7-2 and TRBJ2-5; 8 nucleotides align to TRBD1. CDR3 sequence (DNA): TGTGCCAGCAGCTCCAGGGGGCTCCAAGAGACCCAGTACTTC. This translates into CASSSRGLQETQYF.